This T cell receptor (beta chain) was recorded in a study of human T cells and chemical hapten exposure. Notes on the study in general: Positive correlation was observed between PT1 expanded TCR counts and patch test score.

TCRdb re-derived calls from the RACE reads in MiXCR, one entry per CDR3 protein. The sample lists 300,000 to 400,000 distinct CDR3 sequences; approximately 6.3% were seen once. Remarks on this clonotype: Its specificity is unknown.

Time point in this sample: patch test 1, 2 weeks after DPC sensitization. As to treatment: therapeutic diphenylcyclopropenone sensitization with weekly scalp DPC. Alopecia patients deemed DPC-suitable, aged 18 to 70, excluding pregnancy. Blood, whole and unfractionated, served as the source for total RNA extraction. Germline V gene lookup returns CDR1 SGHRS and CDR2 YFSETQ. The CDR3 is made up of 14 amino acids. V lost 4 bases and J lost 14; bases outside the gene matches: 13. The specimen comprised whole blood, sampled in connection with sensitization to the hapten diphenylcyclopropenone (DPC). The J gene is TRBJ1-4, the V gene TRBV5-1, with 8 bases aligning to TRBD1. The receptor was derived from a woman between 18 and 30 years old with alopecia areata. Some clones in this sample may be carry-over from other donors' samples. The CDR3 spells CASSLGTGDPRLFF. The CDR3 DNA follows: TGCGCCAGCAGCCTCGGGACAGGAGATCCGCGGCTGTTTTTT.